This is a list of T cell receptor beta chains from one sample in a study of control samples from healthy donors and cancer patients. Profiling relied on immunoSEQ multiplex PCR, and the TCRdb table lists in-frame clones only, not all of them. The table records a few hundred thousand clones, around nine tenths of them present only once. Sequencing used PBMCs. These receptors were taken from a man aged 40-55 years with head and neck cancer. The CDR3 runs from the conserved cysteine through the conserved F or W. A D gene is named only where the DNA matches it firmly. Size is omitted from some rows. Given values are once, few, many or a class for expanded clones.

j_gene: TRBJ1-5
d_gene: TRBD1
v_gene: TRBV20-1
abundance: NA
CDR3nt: TGCAGTGCTAGTGGGACAGTTGGGAATCAGCCCCAGCATTTT
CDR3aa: CSASGTVGNQPQHF

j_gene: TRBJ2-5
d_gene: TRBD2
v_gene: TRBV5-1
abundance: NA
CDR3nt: TGCGCCAGCAGCTCGACTAGCGGGAGGAAAGAGACCCAGTACTTC
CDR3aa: CASSSTSGRKETQYF

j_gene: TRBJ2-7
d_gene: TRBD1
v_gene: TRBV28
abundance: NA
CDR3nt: TGTGCCAGCAGTCCAGGGACAGGGGGTCCCCGTTACGAGCAGTACTTC
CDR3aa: CASSPGTGGPRYEQYF

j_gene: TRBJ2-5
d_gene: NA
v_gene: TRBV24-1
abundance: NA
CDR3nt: TGTGCCACCAGTGATAGGGACTTTGGCGAAGAGACCCAGTACTTC
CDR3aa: CATSDRDFGEETQYF

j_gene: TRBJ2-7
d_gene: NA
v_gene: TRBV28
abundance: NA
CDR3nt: TGTGCCAGCAGTTTAGTCGCAGCATCCTACGAGCAGTACTTC
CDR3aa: CASSLVAASYEQYF

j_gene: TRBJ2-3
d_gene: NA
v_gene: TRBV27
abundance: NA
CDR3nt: TGTGCCAGCAGTTTAGTGTCCCCAGATACGCAGTATTTT
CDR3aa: CASSLVSPDTQYF

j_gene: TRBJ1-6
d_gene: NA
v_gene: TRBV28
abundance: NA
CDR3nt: TGTGCCAGCGCCTCCGTAGGCCCCCTCCACTTT
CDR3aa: CASASVGPLHF

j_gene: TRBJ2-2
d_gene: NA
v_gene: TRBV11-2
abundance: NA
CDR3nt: TGTGCCAGCAGCTTAGGCAGAGGGACCGGGGAGCTGTTTTTT
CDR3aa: CASSLGRGTGELFF

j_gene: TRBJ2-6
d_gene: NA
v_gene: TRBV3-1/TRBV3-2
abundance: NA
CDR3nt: TGTGCCAGCAGCCAAGACAGCTCTGGGGCCAACGTCCTGACTTTC
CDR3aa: CASSQDSSGANVLTF

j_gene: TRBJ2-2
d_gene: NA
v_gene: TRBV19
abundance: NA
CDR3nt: TGTGCCAGTAGCAATGGTCCCGCGAACACCGGGGAGCTGTTTTTT
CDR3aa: CASSNGPANTGELFF

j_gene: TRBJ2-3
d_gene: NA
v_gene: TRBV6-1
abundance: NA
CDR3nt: TGTGCCAGCAGTGAAGTGGAGGAGACCACAGATACGCAGTATTTT
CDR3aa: CASSEVEETTDTQYF

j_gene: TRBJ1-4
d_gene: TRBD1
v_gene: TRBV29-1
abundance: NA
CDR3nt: TGCAGCGTAAGACAGGGGAGGTCAACTAATGAAAAACTGTTTTTT
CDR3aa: CSVRQGRSTNEKLFF

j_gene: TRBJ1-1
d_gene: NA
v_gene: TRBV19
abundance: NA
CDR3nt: TGTGCCACCACCCCGCTGTTCATGAACACTGAAGCTTTCTTT
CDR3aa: CATTPLFMNTEAFF

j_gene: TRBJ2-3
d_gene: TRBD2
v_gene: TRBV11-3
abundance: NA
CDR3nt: TGTGCCAGCAGCTTAGGGCTAGCGGCCATCACAGATACGCAGTATTTT
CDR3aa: CASSLGLAAITDTQYF

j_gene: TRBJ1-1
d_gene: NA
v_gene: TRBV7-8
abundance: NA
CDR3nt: TGTGCCAGCAGCCGAGGGGGGGACACTGAAGCTTTCTTT
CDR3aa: CASSRGGDTEAFF

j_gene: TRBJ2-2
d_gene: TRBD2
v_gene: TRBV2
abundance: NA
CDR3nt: TGTGCCAGCAGTGAATACAGCGGGATCCCCCCCGGGGAGCTGTTTTTT
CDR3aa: CASSEYSGIPPGELFF

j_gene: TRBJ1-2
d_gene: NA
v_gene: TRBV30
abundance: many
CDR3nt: TGTGCCTGGAGTCTAGAAAGGCGAAAAGGCTACACCTTC
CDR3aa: CAWSLERRKGYTF

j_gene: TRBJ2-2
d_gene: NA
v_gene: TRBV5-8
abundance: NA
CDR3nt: TGTGCCAGCAGCTTGCTGCAGTGGGTTTCAGCCGGGGAGCTGTTTTTT
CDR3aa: CASSLLQWVSAGELFF

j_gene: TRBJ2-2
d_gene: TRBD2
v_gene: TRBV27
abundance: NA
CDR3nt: TGTGCCAGCAGTTTATCCTCGGGGGGCACCGGGGAGCTGTTTTTT
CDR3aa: CASSLSSGGTGELFF

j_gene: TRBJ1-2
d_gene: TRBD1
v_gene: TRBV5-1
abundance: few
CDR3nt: TGCGCCAGCAGCTTGGAGGGACAGGGTGGCTATGGCTACACCTTC
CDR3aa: CASSLEGQGGYGYTF

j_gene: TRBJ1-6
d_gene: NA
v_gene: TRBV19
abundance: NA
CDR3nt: TGTGCCAGTAGGGGACGGGGGGCCGATTCACCCCTCCACTTT
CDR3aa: CASRGRGADSPLHF

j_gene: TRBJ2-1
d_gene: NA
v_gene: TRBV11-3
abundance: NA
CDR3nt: TGTGCCAGCAGCATGGTAGGGACTGAGCAGTTCTTC
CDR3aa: CASSMVGTEQFF

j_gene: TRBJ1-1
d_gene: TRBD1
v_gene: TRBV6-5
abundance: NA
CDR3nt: TGTGCCAGCAGCCGACCAGGGGGCCGGAACACTGAAGCTTTCTTT
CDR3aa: CASSRPGGRNTEAFF

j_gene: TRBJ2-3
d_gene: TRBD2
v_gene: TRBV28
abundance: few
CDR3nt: TGTGCCAGCAGACATAGCGGGGGGCTCACAGATACGCAGTATTTT
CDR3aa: CASRHSGGLTDTQYF

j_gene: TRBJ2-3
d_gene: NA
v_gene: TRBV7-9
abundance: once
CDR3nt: TGTGCCAGCAGCTTACGAGCGGAAAGCACAGATACGCAGTATTTT
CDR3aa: CASSLRAESTDTQYF

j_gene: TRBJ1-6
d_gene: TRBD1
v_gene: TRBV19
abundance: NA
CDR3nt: TGTGCCAGTAGTATCGGGACAGATGGGTCACCCCTCCACTTT
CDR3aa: CASSIGTDGSPLHF

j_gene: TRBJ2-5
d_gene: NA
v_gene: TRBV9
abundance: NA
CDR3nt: TGTGCCAGCAGCCCAAAGGACAAACCCCTAGAGACCCAGTACTTC
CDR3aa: CASSPKDKPLETQYF

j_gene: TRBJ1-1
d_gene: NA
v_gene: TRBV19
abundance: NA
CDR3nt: TGTGCCAGTAGATGGGGGGAGAACACTGAAGCTTTCTTT
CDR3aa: CASRWGENTEAFF

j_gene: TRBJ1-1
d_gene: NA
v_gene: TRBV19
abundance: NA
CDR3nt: TGTGCCAGTCGGAACCCTGGTGGGACGAACACTGAAGCTTTCTTT
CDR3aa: CASRNPGGTNTEAFF

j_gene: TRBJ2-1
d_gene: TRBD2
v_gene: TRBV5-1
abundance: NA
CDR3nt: TGCGCCAGCAGCCCCAGGACTAGCGGGGGGAATGAGCAGTTCTTC
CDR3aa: CASSPRTSGGNEQFF

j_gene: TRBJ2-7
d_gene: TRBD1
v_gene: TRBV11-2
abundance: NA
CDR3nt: TGTGCCGGCAGCACTAGACAGGGGATAGTTGGCGAGCAGTACTTC
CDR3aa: CAGSTRQGIVGEQYF

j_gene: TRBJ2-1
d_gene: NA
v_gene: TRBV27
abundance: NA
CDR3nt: TGTGCCAGCAGTTCCACTAGCTGGAGCTCCTACAATGAGCAGTTCTTC
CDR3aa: CASSSTSWSSYNEQFF

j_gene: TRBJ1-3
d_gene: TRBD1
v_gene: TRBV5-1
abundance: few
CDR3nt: TGCGCCAGCAGCTTGGGGGTTTTGGGACAGGTGGAAACGACCATATATTTT
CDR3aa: CASSLGVLGQVETTIYF

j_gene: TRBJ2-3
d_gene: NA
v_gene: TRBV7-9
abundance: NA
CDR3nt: TGTGCCAGCAGCCGGGCTCGAGCAGATACGCAGTATTTT
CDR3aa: CASSRARADTQYF

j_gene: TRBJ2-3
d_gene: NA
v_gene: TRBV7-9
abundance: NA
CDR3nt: TGTGCCAGCAGCACGGGGGTTTATACGCAGTATTTT
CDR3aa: CASSTGVYTQYF

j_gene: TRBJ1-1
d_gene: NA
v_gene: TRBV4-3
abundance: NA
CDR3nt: TGCGCCAGCAGCCGGGAGGGAGACACTGAAGCTTTCTTT
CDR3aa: CASSREGDTEAFF

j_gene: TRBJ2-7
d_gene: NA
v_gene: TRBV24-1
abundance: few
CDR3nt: TGTGCCACCAGTGATTTAAACGGCTACGAGCAGTACTTC
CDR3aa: CATSDLNGYEQYF